The 25 T cell receptor beta chains reported below all come from one sample, sequenced in a study of OX40 agonist ivuxolimab in advanced cancers. Generated by immunoSEQ multiplex PCR, the TCRdb table keeps only in-frame clones and is missing some. The repertoire holds 45,000 to 50,000 clones, with 60% to 85% as singletons. The sample consisted of CD4+ or CD8+ T cells sorted from blood, taken in a trial of the OX40 agonist ivuxolimab. The origin of the receptors is an adult with an advanced solid tumor such as melanoma, head and neck, liver or kidney cancer.

The V and J genes are TRBV7-2 and TRBJ2-5, with D maybe TRBD1 (7 bases). In germline, CDR1 is SGHTA, CDR2 FQGNSA. The germline V and J ends were trimmed by 1 base and 4 bases, with 13 bases remaining between them. CDR3 size: 15 residues. For the CDR3, the DNA is TGTGCCAGCAGCTTAGTGCCCCAGGGGGGAGAGACCCAGTACTTC. Residues: CASSLVPQGGETQYF.

DNA for the CDR3: TGTGCCAGCTCACCCCGTGGAGGGGGCGATGCGGAGACCCAGTACTTC. This sequence encodes CASSPRGGGDAETQYF. The chain carries TRBV18 and TRBJ2-5; D perhaps matches TRBD1 (7 bases). CDR3 size: 16 residues. The V end was cut by 3 bases, the J end by 5 bases, with 19 bases between. CDR1 is KGHSH and CDR2 is LQKENI in the germline V gene.

Worth noting for this clone: Other DNA variants within this sample encode the same CDR3. The chain links TRBV27 to TRBJ2-3; 8 positions agree with TRBD2. Per the germline V gene, CDR1 is MNHEY and CDR2 is SMNVEV (reference sequence). The ends lost 0 bases at V and 12 bases at J; junction bases unmatched: 5. The CDR3 is 13 residues long. In nucleotides, the CDR3 is TGTGCCAGCAGTTTATCGGGACTAGTTAGCCAGTATTTT. It is translated as CASSLSGLVSQYF.

The chain links TRBV7-2 to TRBJ2-6; D ambiguous. The CDR3 runs to 16 residues. Trimming cost V 5 bases and J 0 bases, with 11 bases left between them. Germline V CDR1 and CDR2: SGHTA, FQGNSA. CDR3 sequence reads: CASSPETGSGANVLTF. CDR3 sequence (DNA): TGTGCCAGCAGCCCCGAAACCGGCTCTGGGGCCAACGTCCTGACTTTC.

The chain recombines TRBV7-8 with TRBJ1-2, with 7 positions matching TRBD1. V shed 5 bases, J shed 4 bases, and the junction held 4 bases outside the gene matches. The CDR3 is 13 amino acids. Per germline, CDR1 SGHVS and CDR2 FQNEAQ. The CDR3 region has the DNA TGTGCCAGCAGCGCCGGACAGGTCTATGGCTACACCTTC. Translated, it gives CASSAGQVYGYTF.

The chain links TRBV4-2 to TRBJ2-2; the D gene is possibly TRBD2 (6 bases). Germline CDR1 is LGHNA and CDR2 is YNFKEQ. The V gene lost 3 bases and the J gene lost 1 base, with 9 bases spanning the gap. The CDR3 has 15 amino acids. This CDR3 is CASSQVAENTGELFF. DNA of the CDR3: TGTGCCAGCAGCCAGGTAGCGGAGAACACCGGGGAGCTGTTTTTT.

This clone was counted once. The V call is TRBV6-5, the J call TRBJ1-1; D call uncertain. The CDR3 spans 13 residues. Germline loops: CDR1 MNHEY, CDR2 SVGAGI. Deletions cut 3 bases from V and 1 base from J, with 6 bases between. The CDR3 spells CASSYWTNTEAFF. The CDR3 DNA sequence: TGTGCCAGCAGTTATTGGACGAACACTGAAGCTTTCTTT.

This clone turned up a few times. The genes are TRBV4-3 and TRBJ2-3; weak D call: TRBD1 (5 bases). The CDR3 has 14 amino acids. Germline V gene data show CDR1 as LGHNA and CDR2 as YSLEER. With 2 bases removed from V and 3 bases from J, the gap between germline ends came to 9 bases. CDR3 region: CASSQQGSTDTQYF. The CDR3 DNA is TGCGCCAGCAGCCAACAGGGATCAACAGATACGCAGTATTTT.

Details on this clone: The junction shows a germline mismatch at one end, possibly a read error. The V gene is TRBV18, the J gene TRBJ2-1, with 8 bases fitting TRBD1. Germline V gene data show CDR1 as KGHSH and CDR2 as LQKENI. The CDR3 totals 12 residues. DNA for the CDR3: TGTGCCAGCTCATCACCGGGACAGGTTGGGTTCTTC. The encoded protein is CASSSPGQVGFF.

This clone turned up a few times. The chain has TRBV5-4 and TRBJ2-3; D is perhaps TRBD2 (6 bases). The CDR3 is 16 amino acids. Trimming cost V 2 bases and J 0 bases, with 13 bases left between them. The V gene's germline CDR1 is SGHNT and CDR2 YYREEE (reference sequence). The CDR3 here is CASSFWSGASTDTQYF. The CDR3 DNA reads as TGTGCCAGCAGCTTCTGGTCGGGAGCAAGCACAGATACGCAGTATTTT.

In its sample, this clone was seen a few times. The V and J genes are TRBV5-1 and TRBJ2-2; tentatively, D is TRBD1 (6 bases). CDR1 SGHRS and CDR2 YFSETQ come from the germline V gene. V lost 6 bases and J 1 base, leaving 7 bases between the germline ends. The CDR3 runs 13 residues. CDR3 sequence reads: CASKQGNTGELFF. The CDR3 coding sequence is TGCGCCAGCAAACAGGGGAACACCGGGGAGCTGTTTTTT.

Details on this clone: The sample contains more than one DNA sequence encoding this CDR3. The chain has TRBV27 and TRBJ1-2; D not resolved. The CDR3 covers 14 residues. Per germline, CDR1 MNHEY and CDR2 SMNVEV (reference sequence). Trimming cost V 5 bases and J 4 bases, with 14 bases left between them. The CDR3 here is CASSPRGLLYGYTF. The CDR3 nucleotides are TGTGCCAGCAGTCCTCGGGGATTGCTCTATGGCTACACCTTC.

The count of this clone is one. The J gene is TRBJ2-1, the V gene TRBV7-9; 12 bases fit TRBD2. The length of the CDR3 is 17 residues. Losses at the gene ends were 5 bases for V and 7 bases for J; bases not matched to a gene: 12. Germline-derived CDR1 and CDR2 are SEHNR and FQNEAQ (reference sequence). The CDR3 reads CASSLDLAGGPSNEQFF. The CDR3 region has the DNA TGTGCCAGCAGCCTCGATCTAGCGGGAGGGCCCTCAAATGAGCAGTTCTTC.

The chain combines TRBV5-1 with TRBJ1-1, with D maybe TRBD1 (5 bases). The CDR3 is 16 amino acids. V lost 2 bases, J lost 0 bases, and 14 bases lay in between. Per germline, CDR1 SGHRS and CDR2 YFSETQ. The CDR3 spells CASSLGRDSLNTEAFF. CDR3 nucleotide sequence: TGCGCCAGCAGCTTAGGCAGGGACTCCCTGAACACTGAAGCTTTCTTT.

The rearrangement joins TRBV6-1 to TRBJ1-5; no definite D call. Germline assignment: CDR1 MNHNS and CDR2 SASEGT. Between the trimmed V and J ends, which lost 4 bases and 3 bases, there was a span of 13 bases. The CDR3 is made up of 15 amino acids. CDR3 bases: TGTGCCAGCAGTGTCAAACTCAGAAACAATCAGCCCCAGCATTTT. Its translation: CASSVKLRNNQPQHF.

V is TRBV27 and J is TRBJ2-3; D gene unclear. Deletions cut 4 bases from V and 0 bases from J, with 11 bases between. There are 15 residues in the CDR3. Germline CDR1 and CDR2: MNHEY and SMNVEV (reference sequence). The CDR3 region is CASSSMALSTDTQYF. Written as DNA, the CDR3 is TGTGCCAGCAGTTCAATGGCACTTAGCACAGATACGCAGTATTTT.

This chain connects TRBV20-1 to TRBJ2-3; no reliable D call. This CDR3 comprises 11 residues. V lost 1 base and J 6 bases, leaving 5 bases between the germline ends. CDR1 is DFQATT and CDR2 is SNEGSKA in the germline V gene (reference sequence). This CDR3 reads CSARAWDTQYF. The CDR3 coding sequence is TGCAGTGCTAGAGCTTGGGATACGCAGTATTTT.

V gene TRBV9 combines with J gene TRBJ1-5; D is possibly TRBD1 (5 bases). The CDR3 is 14 amino acids. Trimming took off 0 bases at V and 6 bases at J, with 10 bases between the two ends. The germline gives CDR1 SGDLS, CDR2 YYNGEE. The CDR3 coding sequence is TGTGCCAGCAGCGTAGGGCAGGGCAGTCAGCCCCAGCATTTT. Its protein product is CASSVGQGSQPQHF.

This chain joins TRBV6-6 and TRBJ1-4, with TRBD1 as a possible D gene (6 bases). V was clipped by 6 bases and J by 0 bases, with 8 bases between them. The CDR3 has 14 amino acids. Germline-derived CDR1 and CDR2 are MNHNY and SVGAGI (reference sequence). CDR3 amino acids: CASSDRPTNEKLFF. CDR3 nucleotide sequence: TGTGCCAGCAGCGACAGGCCAACTAATGAAAAACTGTTTTTT.

The chain has TRBV4-3 and TRBJ2-1; tentatively, D is TRBD2 (5 bases). Trimming cost V 0 bases and J 10 bases, with 10 bases left between them. The CDR3 has 13 residues. Per the germline V gene, CDR1 is LGHNA and CDR2 is YSLEER. The CDR3 spells CASSQESRGEQFF. The CDR3 nucleotides read TGCGCCAGCAGCCAAGAGAGTAGAGGGGAGCAGTTCTTC.

This sequence joins TRBV10-3 and TRBJ2-7; D could derive from TRBD1 or TRBD2 (5 bases each). The V and J ends lost 6 bases and 2 bases respectively, with 14 bases between them. The CDR3 runs to 14 residues. From germline, CDR1 is ENHRY and CDR2 SYGVKD. Here the CDR3 reads CAIRPGTGTYEQYF. In DNA, the CDR3 is TGTGCCATCAGACCAGGGACGGGAACCTACGAGCAGTACTTC.

The chain recombines TRBV29-1 with TRBJ1-6, with a tentative D call TRBD1 (6 bases). This CDR3 has 15 residues. In germline, CDR1 is SQVTM, CDR2 ANQGSEA. V was shortened by 5 bases and J by 5 bases, with 16 bases between the two germline ends. The CDR3 coding sequence is TGCAGCGTTTACCTGGACGGGACAAATAATTCACCCCTCCACTTT. Translated, it gives CSVYLDGTNNSPLHF.

On this clone: Other DNA sequences within the sample encode an identical CDR3. V gene TRBV29-1 combines with J gene TRBJ1-2; 9 bases fit TRBD1. V lost 1 base to trimming and J lost 7 bases; unmatched junction nucleotides: 7. This CDR3 region has 14 residues. The germline V gene has CDR1 SQVTM and CDR2 ANQGSEA. CDR3: CSVEVDRGRGGYTF. The CDR3 DNA is TGCAGCGTTGAAGTGGACAGGGGACGAGGTGGCTACACCTTC.

The rearrangement links TRBV7-2 to TRBJ2-7, with 14 nucleotides matching TRBD2. The V and J ends lost 5 bases and 5 bases, in that order; junction bases with no gene match: 5. This CDR3 region has 15 residues. Germline values: CDR1 SGHTA, CDR2 FQGNSA. The CDR3 protein is CASSPGLAGADEQYF. The CDR3 region has the DNA TGTGCCAGCAGCCCGGGACTAGCGGGGGCCGACGAGCAGTACTTC.

The chain recombines TRBV6-1 with TRBJ1-1; no definite D call. V was clipped by 4 bases and J by 3 bases, with 9 bases between them. CDR1 MNHNS and CDR2 SASEGT come from the germline V gene. The CDR3 has 13 amino acids. The CDR3 protein is CASSAKVDTEAFF. DNA of the CDR3: TGTGCCAGCAGTGCTAAGGTGGACACTGAAGCTTTCTTT.